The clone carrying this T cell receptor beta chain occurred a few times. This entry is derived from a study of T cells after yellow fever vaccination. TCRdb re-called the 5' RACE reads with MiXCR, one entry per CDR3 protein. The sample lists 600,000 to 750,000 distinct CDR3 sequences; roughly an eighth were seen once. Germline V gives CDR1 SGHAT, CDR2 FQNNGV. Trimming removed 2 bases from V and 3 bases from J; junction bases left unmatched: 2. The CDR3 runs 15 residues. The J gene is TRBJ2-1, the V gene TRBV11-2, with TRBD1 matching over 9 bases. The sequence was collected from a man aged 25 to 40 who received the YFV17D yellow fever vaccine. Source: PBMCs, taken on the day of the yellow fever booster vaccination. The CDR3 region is CASSLRTGVYNEQFF. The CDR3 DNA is TGTGCCAGCAGCTTAAGGACAGGGGTCTACAATGAGCAGTTCTTC.